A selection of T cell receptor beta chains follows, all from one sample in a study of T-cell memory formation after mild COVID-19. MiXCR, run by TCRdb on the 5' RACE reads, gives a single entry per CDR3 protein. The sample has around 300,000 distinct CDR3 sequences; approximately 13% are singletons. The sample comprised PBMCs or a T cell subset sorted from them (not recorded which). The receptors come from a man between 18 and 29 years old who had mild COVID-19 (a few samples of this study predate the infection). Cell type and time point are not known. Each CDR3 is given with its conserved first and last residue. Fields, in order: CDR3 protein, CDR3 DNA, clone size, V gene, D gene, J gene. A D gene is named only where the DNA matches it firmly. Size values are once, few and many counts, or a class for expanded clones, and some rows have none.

cdr3_aa: CASRGQGFREQYF
cdr3_nt: TGCGCCAGCAGAGGACAGGGGTTCCGCGAGCAGTACTTC
clone_size: few
v_call: TRBV5-1
d_call: TRBD1
j_call: TRBJ2-7

cdr3_aa: CASSLGDRGRQETQYF
cdr3_nt: TGTGCCAGCAGCTTGGGGGACAGGGGGAGGCAAGAGACCCAGTACTTC
clone_size: .
v_call: TRBV7-2
d_call: TRBD1
j_call: TRBJ2-5

cdr3_aa: CASHGIVRMAGEKLFF
cdr3_nt: TGTGCCAGCCATGGGATAGTACGGATGGCTGGTGAAAAACTGTTTTTT
clone_size: .
v_call: TRBV6-1
d_call: .
j_call: TRBJ1-4

cdr3_aa: CSASGELDLVQYNQPQHF
cdr3_nt: TGCAGTGCTAGCGGGGAGTTGGACCTGGTCCAGTACAATCAGCCCCAGCATTTT
clone_size: .
v_call: TRBV20-1
d_call: .
j_call: TRBJ1-5

cdr3_aa: CASSSSGEGTGELFF
cdr3_nt: TGTGCCAGCAGCTCTAGCGGGGAAGGCACCGGGGAGCTGTTTTTT
clone_size: .
v_call: TRBV11-2
d_call: TRBD2
j_call: TRBJ2-2

cdr3_aa: CASTLGQGFRYGYTF
cdr3_nt: TGTGCCAGTACCCTGGGACAGGGGTTCCGGTATGGATACACCTTC
clone_size: .
v_call: TRBV19
d_call: TRBD1
j_call: TRBJ1-2

cdr3_aa: CATSDPLGRGQGDTQYF
cdr3_nt: TGTGCCACCAGTGATCCCCTTGGTAGAGGCCAAGGAGATACGCAGTATTTT
clone_size: .
v_call: TRBV24-1
d_call: .
j_call: TRBJ2-3

cdr3_aa: CASSLVGGQSYNEQFF
cdr3_nt: TGTGCCAGCAGCTTAGTGGGCGGACAGAGTTACAATGAGCAGTTCTTC
clone_size: many
v_call: TRBV7-6
d_call: .
j_call: TRBJ2-1

cdr3_aa: CASSQRDRYNEQFF
cdr3_nt: TGCGCCAGCAGCCAACGGGACAGATACAATGAGCAGTTCTTC
clone_size: few
v_call: TRBV4-3
d_call: TRBD1
j_call: TRBJ2-1

cdr3_aa: CASRAGGRYEQYF
cdr3_nt: TGTGCCAGCAGAGCGGGGGGCAGGTACGAGCAGTACTTC
clone_size: few
v_call: TRBV5-6
d_call: TRBD2
j_call: TRBJ2-7

cdr3_aa: CASRDQGGRDYGYTF
cdr3_nt: TGTGCCAGCAGAGATCAGGGGGGCAGAGACTATGGCTACACCTTC
clone_size: .
v_call: TRBV9
d_call: TRBD1
j_call: TRBJ1-2

cdr3_aa: CASSLVSGQQYGYTF
cdr3_nt: TGTGCCAGCAGCTTAGTATCAGGGCAGCAATATGGCTACACCTTC
clone_size: .
v_call: TRBV7-2
d_call: .
j_call: TRBJ1-2

cdr3_aa: CASSSTGAINSPLHF
cdr3_nt: TGCGCCAGCAGCTCGACAGGGGCCATCAATTCACCCCTCCACTTT
clone_size: .
v_call: TRBV5-1
d_call: TRBD1
j_call: TRBJ1-6

cdr3_aa: CRIQDQNTEAFF
cdr3_nt: TGCAGGATACAGGACCAGAACACTGAAGCTTTCTTT
clone_size: few
v_call: TRBV20-1
d_call: .
j_call: TRBJ1-1

cdr3_aa: CASSLDAAGVTDTQYF
cdr3_nt: TGCGCCAGCAGCTTGGATGCAGCGGGGGTGACAGATACGCAGTATTTT
clone_size: .
v_call: TRBV5-1
d_call: TRBD2
j_call: TRBJ2-3

cdr3_aa: CASSTRPGETQYF
cdr3_nt: TGTGCCAGCAGCACCCGACCGGGAGAGACCCAGTACTTC
clone_size: few
v_call: TRBV11-2
d_call: .
j_call: TRBJ2-5